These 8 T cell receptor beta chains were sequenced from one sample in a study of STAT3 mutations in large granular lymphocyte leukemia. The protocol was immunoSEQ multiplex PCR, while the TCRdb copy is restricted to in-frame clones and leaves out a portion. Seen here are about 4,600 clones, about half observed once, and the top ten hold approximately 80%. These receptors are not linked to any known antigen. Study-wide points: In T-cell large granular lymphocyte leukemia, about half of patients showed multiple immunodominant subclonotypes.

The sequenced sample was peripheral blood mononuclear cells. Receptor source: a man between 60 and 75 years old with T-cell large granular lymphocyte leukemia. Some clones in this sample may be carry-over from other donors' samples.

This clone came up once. CDR3 amino acids: CASSLGDRSSGQYV. CDR3 nucleotides: TGTGCCAGCAGCTTAGGGGACCGATCATCAGGGCAGTACGTC. The gene calls are TRBV7-9 and TRBJ2-7; either TRBD1 or TRBD2 may supply D (5 bases each). In germline, CDR1 is SEHNR, CDR2 FQNEAQ (reference sequence). The CDR3 is 14 residues long. The V end lost 1 base, the J end lost 9 bases, and 16 bases lay between the germline ends.

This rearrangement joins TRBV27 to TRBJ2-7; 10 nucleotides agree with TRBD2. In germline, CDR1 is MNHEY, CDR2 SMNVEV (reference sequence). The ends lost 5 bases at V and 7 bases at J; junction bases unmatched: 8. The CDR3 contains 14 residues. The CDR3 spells CASSPSGSTREQYV. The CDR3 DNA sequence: TGTGCCAGCAGTCCTAGCGGGAGCACACGGGAGCAGTACGTC.

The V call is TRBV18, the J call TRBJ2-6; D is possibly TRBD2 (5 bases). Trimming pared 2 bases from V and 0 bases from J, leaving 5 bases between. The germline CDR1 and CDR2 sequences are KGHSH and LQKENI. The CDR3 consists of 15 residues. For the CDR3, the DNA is TGTGCCAGCTCACCAGAGGGCTCTGGGGCCAACGTCCTGACTTTC. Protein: CASSPEGSGANVLTF.

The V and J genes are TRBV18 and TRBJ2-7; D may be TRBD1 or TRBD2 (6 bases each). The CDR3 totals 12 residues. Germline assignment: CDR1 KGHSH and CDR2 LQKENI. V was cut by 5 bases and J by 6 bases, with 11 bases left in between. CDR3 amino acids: CASSKGGVEQYV. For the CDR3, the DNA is TGTGCCAGCTCAAAGGGGGGCGTCGAGCAGTACGTC.

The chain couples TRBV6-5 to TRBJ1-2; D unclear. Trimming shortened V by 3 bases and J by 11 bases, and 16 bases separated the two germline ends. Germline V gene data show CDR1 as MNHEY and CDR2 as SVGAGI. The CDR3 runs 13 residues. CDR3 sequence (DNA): TGTGCCAGCAGTTATTCGAGGGAATGGAGTTACACCTTC. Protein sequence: CASSYSREWSYTF.

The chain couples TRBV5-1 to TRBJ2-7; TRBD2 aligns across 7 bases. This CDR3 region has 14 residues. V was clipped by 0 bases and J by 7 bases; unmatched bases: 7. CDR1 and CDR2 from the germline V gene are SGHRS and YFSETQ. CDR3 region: CASSLEGRGSEQYF. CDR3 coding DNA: TGCGCCAGCAGCTTGGAGGGGCGGGGGTCGGAGCAGTACTTC.

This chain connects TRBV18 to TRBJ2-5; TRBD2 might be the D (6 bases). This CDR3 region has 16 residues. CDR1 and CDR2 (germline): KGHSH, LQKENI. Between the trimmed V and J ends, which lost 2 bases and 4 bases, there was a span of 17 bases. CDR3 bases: TGTGCCAGCTCACCAACCTCTCCGGGGCGGGGAGAGACCCAGTACTTC. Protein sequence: CASSPTSPGRGETQYF.

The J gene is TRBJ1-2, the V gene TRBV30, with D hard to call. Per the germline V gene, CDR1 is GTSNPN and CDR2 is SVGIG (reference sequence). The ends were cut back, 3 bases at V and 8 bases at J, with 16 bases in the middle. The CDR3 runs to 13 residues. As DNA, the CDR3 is TGTGCCTGGAGCCCGGGTTGGGGTGGAGGCTACACCTTC. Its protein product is CAWSPGWGGGYTF.